Listed below are T cell receptor beta chains from one sample, sequenced in a study of graft-versus-host responses after intestinal transplantation. Their cognate antigens are unknown. The protocol was immunoSEQ multiplex PCR, while the TCRdb copy is restricted to in-frame clones and leaves out a portion. Counted here are 95,000 to 150,000 clones, approximately 95% occurring once; the ten biggest clones make up over 2.5%. The specimen comprised unstimulated CD8+ T cells sorted from spleen or lymph node cells, sampled before intestinal transplant. The source is a human donor who received an intestinal transplant. The CDR3 runs from the conserved cysteine through the conserved F or W. The D gene is left open where the match is weak. Expanded clones get a size class; other rows say once, few or many, or leave the size out.

V gene,clone size,D gene,J gene,CDR3 DNA,CDR3 protein
TRBV28,-,-,TRBJ1-5,TGTGCCAGCAGTTTATACAGGGTAGGTCAGCCCCAGCATTTT,CASSLYRVGQPQHF
TRBV20-1,-,-,TRBJ1-1,TGCAGTGCTAGAACAGGGCGGGAGGCTTTCTTT,CSARTGREAFF
TRBV19,-,TRBD1,TRBJ1-1,TGTGCCAGTAGACCCCGAGAGGGGGCTTCGAGGAACACTGAAGCTTTCTTT,CASRPREGASRNTEAFF
TRBV9,-,TRBD1,TRBJ2-1,TGTGCCAGCAGCGTAGGGACAGGGGACTACAATGAGCAGTTCTTC,CASSVGTGDYNEQFF
TRBV28,-,-,TRBJ2-1,TGTGCCAGCAGTTTAAATGGGAATGAGCAGTTCTTC,CASSLNGNEQFF
TRBV11-3,-,-,TRBJ1-5,TGTGCCAGCAGCTGCCGAAATAATAGCAATCAGCCCCAGCATTTT,CASSCRNNSNQPQHF
TRBV28,-,-,TRBJ1-3,TGTGCCAGCATTCCGGGACGGACCTCTGGAAACACCATATACTTT,CASIPGRTSGNTIYF
TRBV5-6,-,-,TRBJ2-5,TGTGCCAGCAGTTACCGGGACTACCAAGAGACCCAGTACTTC,CASSYRDYQETQYF
TRBV19,-,-,TRBJ2-3,TGTGCCAGTAAGGCCGCATCTAGCACAGATACGCAGTATTTT,CASKAASSTDTQYF
TRBV5-1,once,-,TRBJ2-1,TGCGCCAGCAGCGCCGTAGGCAATGAGCAGTTCTTC,CASSAVGNEQFF
TRBV11-2,-,-,TRBJ2-7,TGTGCCAGCAGCTTTAACCATTGGACAGAGAAGGGCGAGCAGTACTTC,CASSFNHWTEKGEQYF
TRBV11-2,once,-,TRBJ2-7,TGTGCCAGCGCCCCCACGAGAGAGCAGTACTTC,CASAPTREQYF
TRBV27,-,TRBD1,TRBJ2-5,TGTGCCAGCAGTTTACTGGGACAGCGAGAGACCCAGTACTTC,CASSLLGQRETQYF
TRBV10-3,-,-,TRBJ2-7,TGTGCCATCAGTGAGGAAGATGCGCCCAACTACGAGCAGTACTTC,CAISEEDAPNYEQYF
TRBV27,-,-,TRBJ1-6,TGTGCCAGCAGTTTCGTCTCGAGCACGGGGCCCTATAATTCACCCCTCCACTTT,CASSFVSSTGPYNSPLHF
TRBV28,-,TRBD1,TRBJ2-7,TGTGCCAGCATTCGGGGACAGGGATCGCGAGAGCAGTACTTC,CASIRGQGSREQYF
TRBV4-1,-,-,TRBJ1-2,TGCGCCAGCAGCCAAGACCCTGGGGACTGGAACTATGGCTACACCTTC,CASSQDPGDWNYGYTF
TRBV9,once,-,TRBJ1-1,TGTGCCAGCAGCGCACGGGGAAACCAGAACACTGAAGCTTTCTTT,CASSARGNQNTEAFF
TRBV30,-,-,TRBJ1-1,TGTGCCTGGAGTGCGATCGTGGGGCTCAGGAACACTGAAGCTTTCTTT,CAWSAIVGLRNTEAFF
TRBV27,-,TRBD1,TRBJ1-4,TGTGCCAGCAGTTCTCGACAGGGTAATGAAAAACTGTTTTTT,CASSSRQGNEKLFF
TRBV15,-,-,TRBJ2-5,TGTGCCACCAGCAGAGAGTTAGAAGGTATTGGTGAAGAGACCCAGTACTTC,CATSRELEGIGEETQYF
TRBV7-2,-,-,TRBJ2-1,TGTGCCAGCAGCCACCCCCCCCAAAGCTCCTACAATGAGCAGTTCTTC,CASSHPPQSSYNEQFF